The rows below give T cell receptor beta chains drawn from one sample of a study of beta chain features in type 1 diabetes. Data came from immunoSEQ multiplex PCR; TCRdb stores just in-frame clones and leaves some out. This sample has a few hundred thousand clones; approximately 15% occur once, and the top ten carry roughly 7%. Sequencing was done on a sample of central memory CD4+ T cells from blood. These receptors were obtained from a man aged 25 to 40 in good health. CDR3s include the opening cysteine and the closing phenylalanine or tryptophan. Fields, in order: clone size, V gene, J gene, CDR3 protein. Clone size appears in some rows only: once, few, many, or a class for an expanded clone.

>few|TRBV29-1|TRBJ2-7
CSVGGERGYEQYF
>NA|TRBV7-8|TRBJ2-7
CASSFDLRQYF
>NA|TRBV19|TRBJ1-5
CATSGGLLSNQPQHF
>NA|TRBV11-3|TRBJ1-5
CASSEISDQPQHF
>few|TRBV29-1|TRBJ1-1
CSVAGTANTEAFF
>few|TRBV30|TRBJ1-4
CAWAAGREGEKLFF
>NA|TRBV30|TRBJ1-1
CAWSPLGPSKATEAFF
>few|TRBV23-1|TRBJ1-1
CASSQKGPMNTEAFF
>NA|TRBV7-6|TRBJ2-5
CASSTRTGTNPTETQYF
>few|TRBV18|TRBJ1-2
CASSPRQGGEGYTF
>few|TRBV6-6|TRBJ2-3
CASSYSDTQYF
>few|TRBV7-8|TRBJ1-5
CASSSGNQPQHF
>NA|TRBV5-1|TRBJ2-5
CASSPHGERGGGSETQYF
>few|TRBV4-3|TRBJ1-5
CASSPGGWNQPQHF
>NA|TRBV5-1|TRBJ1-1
CASGLTVNPNTEAFF
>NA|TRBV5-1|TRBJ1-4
CASSYGPISTNEKLFF
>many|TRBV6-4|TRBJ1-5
CASIEQRNQPQHF
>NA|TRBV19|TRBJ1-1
CASSADRRRSAFF
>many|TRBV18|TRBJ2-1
CASSPKTGTYNEQFF
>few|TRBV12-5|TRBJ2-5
CASGLGGSAETQYF
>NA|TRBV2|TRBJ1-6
CASSGEAPGNSPLHF
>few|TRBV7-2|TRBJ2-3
CASSLGLAQYF
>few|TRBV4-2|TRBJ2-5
CASSLGQGKTQYF
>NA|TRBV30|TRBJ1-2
CAWSRTDGNYGYTF
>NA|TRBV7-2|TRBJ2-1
CASSSRRTTNEQFF
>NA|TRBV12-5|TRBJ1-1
CASGRQGITEAFF
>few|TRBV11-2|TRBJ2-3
CASTRGLLELDTQYF
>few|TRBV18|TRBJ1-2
CASSPQRATNYGYTF
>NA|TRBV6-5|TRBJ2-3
CASRSTDTQYF
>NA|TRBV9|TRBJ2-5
CASSFGVEKETQYF
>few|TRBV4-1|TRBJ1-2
CASRLRDLSRRVEGYTF
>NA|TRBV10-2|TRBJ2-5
CASSVRGVQETQYF
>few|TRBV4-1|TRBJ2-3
CASSQGWRGGTDTQYF
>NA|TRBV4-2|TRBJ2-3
CASSQDSGRAYTQYF
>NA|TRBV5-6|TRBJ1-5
CASSSSPGADQPQHF
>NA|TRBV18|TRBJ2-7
CASSPGRSYEQYF
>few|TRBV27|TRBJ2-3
CASSFHTSPDTQYF
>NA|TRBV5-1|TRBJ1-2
CASSLTAGSVKNYGYTF
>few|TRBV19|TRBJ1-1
CASSIKGPTEAFF
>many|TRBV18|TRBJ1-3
CASSSNSGNTIYF
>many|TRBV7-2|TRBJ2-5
CASSARHQETQYF
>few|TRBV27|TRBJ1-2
CASSLFPPSLGQGYGYTF
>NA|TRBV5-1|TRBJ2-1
CASLPTGAGSGEQFF
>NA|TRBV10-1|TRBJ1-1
CASSEQAVMSRTEAFF
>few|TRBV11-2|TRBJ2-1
CASSQGRGQFF
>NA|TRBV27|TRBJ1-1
CASSFRTGSTEAFF
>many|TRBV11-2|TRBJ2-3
CASSLATSGGAGTQYF